This T cell receptor (beta chain) appears in the sequencing data of a study of cytomegalovirus exposure and HLA in healthy donors. Turning to the study itself: Prior work identified some 120 million unique TCR beta sequences in about 179 million T cells. Within the Caucasian-associated ancestry cluster were 81% of the approximately 400 genotyped donors. General study points: Data from an earlier analysis indicated that most TCR beta V segments were productive either about 87% or about 30% of the time. A highly shared variant cluster was judged a likely technical artifact.

It was with 60 Vbeta and 13 Jbeta primers that the PCR ran. Assay used: immunoSEQ multiplex PCR; TCRdb lists only in-frame clones, some missing. Of around 190,000 clones listed, roughly 79% are singletons. This CDR3 is 22 amino acids long. Germline CDR1 reads MGHRA; CDR2 reads YSYEKL. With 3 bases clipped from V and 4 bases from J, the junction kept 26 bases outside the gene matches. In the case of this clone: Its antigen is as yet unknown.

The material sequenced was PBMCs. This receptor was taken from a young man in good health and CMV-seronegative. This chain links TRBV4-1 with TRBJ2-3, with 9 positions matching TRBD2. CDR3 bases: TGCGCCAGCAGCCAGAATTACGCCGCTAGCGGGATCTTAGGATCGTTCCCAGATACGCAGTATTTT. The encoded protein is CASSQNYAASGILGSFPDTQYF.